Shown below are 26 T cell receptor beta chains from a single sample sequenced in a study of CD4+ T cells in melanoma. Measured with immunoSEQ multiplex PCR; TCRdb has only the in-frame clones, and not every one. Of about 120,000 clones in the sample, 92% were seen once. The sample consisted of peripheral blood. These receptors all stem from a human donor with melanoma.

The genes are TRBV4-2 and TRBJ2-3; 7 bases line up with TRBD2. The CDR3 is 15 residues long. Germline trimming cut 2 bases from V and 3 bases from J; bases unmatched to any gene: 5. CDR1 is LGHNA, CDR2 YNFKEQ, per germline. The chain's CDR3 is CASSQRDYRTDTQYF. CDR3 DNA sequence: TGTGCCAGCAGCCAAAGGGACTACCGAACAGATACGCAGTATTTT.

The sample holds a few counts of this clone. The rearrangement uses TRBV28 and TRBJ2-3; no firm D call. CDR3 length: 11 amino acids. From germline, CDR1 is MDHEN and CDR2 SYDVKM. V gave up 6 bases and J gave up 8 bases, with 9 bases separating them. The chain's CDR3 is CASSVEGTQYF. DNA of the CDR3: TGTGCCAGCAGCGTCGAAGGTACGCAGTATTTT.

This clone was found a few times. The rearrangement joins TRBV4-2 to TRBJ2-5; perhaps TRBD2 as D (6 bases). Trimming removed 0 bases from V and 7 bases from J, with 15 bases in between. Germline loops: CDR1 LGHNA, CDR2 YNFKEQ. This CDR3 is built from 15 residues. CDR3 nucleotide sequence: TGTGCCAGCAGCCAAGATTATGGGGATAGCGGGACCCAGTACTTC. The encoded protein is CASSQDYGDSGTQYF.

The rearrangement links TRBV7-8 to TRBJ2-3, with D perhaps TRBD2 (6 bases). V lost 5 bases and J 6 bases, leaving 12 bases between the germline ends. Germline V gene data show CDR1 as SGHVS and CDR2 as FQNEAQ. The CDR3 sequence is 13 residues long. CDR3 loop: CASSSGPGDTQYF. CDR3 sequence (DNA): TGTGCCAGCAGCAGCGGGCCAGGGGATACGCAGTATTTT.

The CDR3 is CASSVSPGDTEAFF. In DNA form, the CDR3 reads TGTGCCAGCAGCGTTTCCCCGGGGGACACTGAAGCTTTCTTT. This chain links TRBV9 with TRBJ1-1; possibly TRBD1 for D (5 bases). The V gene lost 2 bases and the J gene lost 3 bases, with 11 bases spanning the gap. Germline V gene data show CDR1 as SGDLS and CDR2 as YYNGEE. This CDR3 comprises 14 residues.

The J gene is TRBJ2-3, the V gene TRBV6-1; D is uncertain. Germline V gene data show CDR1 as MNHNS and CDR2 as SASEGT. The CDR3 totals 15 residues. Trimming shortened V by 3 bases and J by 0 bases, and 10 bases separated the two germline ends. CDR3 region: CASSESSMSTDTQYF. The CDR3 DNA sequence: TGTGCCAGCAGTGAGAGTAGCATGAGCACAGATACGCAGTATTTT.

Of note for this clone: Other nucleotide sequences in the sample specify the same CDR3. The rearrangement joins TRBV7-3 to TRBJ2-5, with 10 bases identical to TRBD1. After removal of 5 bases from V and 5 bases from J, the junction contained 8 bases not matched to a gene. CDR3 size: 15 residues. Looked up from germline, CDR1 is SGHTA and CDR2 is FQGTGA. The CDR3 protein is CASSLGQGPEETQYF. CDR3 DNA sequence: TGTGCCAGCAGCCTGGGACAGGGGCCGGAGGAGACCCAGTACTTC.

The chain couples TRBV28 to TRBJ1-1; D remains ambiguous. The V and J ends lost 4 bases and 2 bases respectively, with 8 bases between them. Germline V lookup: CDR1 MDHEN, CDR2 SYDVKM. This CDR3 has 13 residues. The chain's CDR3 is CASSSGLNTEAFF. The CDR3 DNA sequence: TGTGCCAGCAGTTCGGGGTTAAACACTGAAGCTTTCTTT. Using reference TRBV28 and TRBJ1-1 for the parts outside the CDR3, the full variable domain is DVKVTQSSRYLVKRTGEKVFLECVQDMDHENMFWYRQDPGLGLRLIYFSYDVKMKEKGDIPEGYSVSREKKERFSLILESASTNQTSMYLCASSSGLNTEAFFGQGTRLTVV.

The V and J genes are TRBV6-5 and TRBJ1-6; D gene ambiguous. The CDR3 runs to 13 residues. In germline, CDR1 is MNHEY, CDR2 SVGAGI. The V and J ends lost 4 bases and 11 bases respectively, with 12 bases between them. This CDR3 reads CASSSRTDAPLHF. In DNA, the CDR3 is TGTGCCAGCAGTTCGAGGACCGACGCACCCCTCCACTTT.

The CDR3: CAISDLAGGQSSYNEQFF. CDR3 coding DNA: TGTGCCATCAGTGATCTAGCGGGGGGCCAGAGCTCCTACAATGAGCAGTTCTTC. The rearrangement joins TRBV10-3 to TRBJ2-1; 11 nucleotides line up with TRBD2. CDR3 length equals 18 residues. The germline gives CDR1 ENHRY, CDR2 SYGVKD. Unmatched junction bases numbered 7, after V lost 3 bases and J lost 0 bases.

The V call is TRBV5-1, the J call TRBJ2-5; 7 positions match TRBD2. CDR3 length: 14 amino acids. The germline gives CDR1 SGHRS, CDR2 YFSETQ. The V segment lost 2 bases and the J segment 2 bases; nucleotides outside the gene matches: 3. CDR3 amino acids: CASSFPGGQETQYF. CDR3 nucleotide sequence: TGCGCCAGCAGCTTCCCCGGGGGGCAAGAGACCCAGTACTTC.

CDR3 coding DNA: TGTGCCAGCAGTTTTTTCCAGTATATGACTGAAGCTTTCTTT. Residues: CASSFFQYMTEAFF. The chain couples TRBV28 to TRBJ1-1, with D hard to call. Germline V CDR1 and CDR2: MDHEN, SYDVKM. V gave up 3 bases and J gave up 5 bases, with 13 bases separating them. The CDR3 contains 14 residues.

The V and J genes are TRBV9 and TRBJ2-7; TRBD2 matches 7 bases. CDR3 length: 14 residues. The V gene end was trimmed by 3 bases and the J gene end by 2 bases; junction bases not matched to a gene: 5. CDR1 and CDR2 from the germline V gene are SGDLS and YYNGEE. This chain's CDR3 is CASSASGATYEQYF. The CDR3 bases are TGTGCCAGCAGCGCCAGCGGGGCTACCTACGAGCAGTACTTC.

This clone was detected once. This chain uses TRBV28 with TRBJ1-4, with 9 bases fitting TRBD1. This CDR3 has 17 amino acids. CDR1 is MDHEN, CDR2 SYDVKM, per germline. The ends lost 8 bases at V and 0 bases at J; junction bases unmatched: 10. The CDR3 nucleotides read TGTGCCAGCGGAGCCGGGACAGGGTTATCAACTAATGAAAAACTGTTTTTT. Amino acid sequence: CASGAGTGLSTNEKLFF.

The chain joins TRBV4-1 to TRBJ1-6, with D hard to call. The CDR3 loop spans 17 amino acids. Germline CDR1 is MGHRA and CDR2 is YSYEKL. V lost 1 base to trimming and J lost 0 bases, with 10 bases between them. The CDR3 protein is CASSQVLVSSYNSPLHF. DNA for the CDR3: TGCGCCAGCAGCCAAGTGTTAGTGAGCTCCTATAATTCACCCCTCCACTTT.

The chain has TRBV28 and TRBJ1-5; the D is unclear. Germline assignment: CDR1 MDHEN and CDR2 SYDVKM. This CDR3 has 15 residues. V lost 7 bases to trimming and J lost 0 bases, with 13 bases between them. The CDR3, as DNA: TGTGCCAGCATAGGGTCAGAGTATAGCAATCAGCCCCAGCATTTT. This codes for CASIGSEYSNQPQHF.

The chain is built from TRBV28 and TRBJ2-7; D unresolved. Trimming shortened V by 3 bases and J by 2 bases, and 8 bases separated the two germline ends. Germline V lookup: CDR1 MDHEN, CDR2 SYDVKM. CDR3 length: 13 amino acids. The CDR3 DNA reads as TGTGCCAGCAGTTTGAGGTCTACCTACGAGCAGTACTTC. Translated, it gives CASSLRSTYEQYF.

The chain combines TRBV9 with TRBJ2-7, with TRBD2 matching 10 bases. Germline values: CDR1 SGDLS, CDR2 YYNGEE. The CDR3 contains 16 residues. J was trimmed by 3 bases and V by 0 bases; bases with no gene match: 6. The CDR3 protein is CASSVASGGAFYEQYF. The CDR3 nucleotides read TGTGCCAGCAGCGTAGCGAGCGGGGGGGCCTTCTACGAGCAGTACTTC. The entire variable domain, with the rest obtained from reference TRBV9 and TRBJ2-7, is as follows: DSGVTQTPKHLITATGQRVTLRCSPRSGDLSVYWYQQSLDQGLQFLIQYYNGEERAKGNILERFSAQQFPDLHSELNLSSLELGDSALYFCASSVASGGAFYEQYFGPGTRLTVT.

The genes are TRBV19 and TRBJ2-2; D is unclear. The germline gives CDR1 LNHDA, CDR2 SQIVND (reference sequence). Trimming took 5 bases from V and 7 from J, leaving 8 bases between them. This CDR3 is built from 12 residues. The CDR3 DNA follows: TGTGCCAGTAGTGAATTAGACGGGGAGCTGTTTTTT. Its translation: CASSELDGELFF.

This chain's CDR3 is CSSGRLGEQFF. The CDR3 region has the DNA TGTTCTAGCGGGAGGTTGGGTGAGCAGTTCTTC. This chain joins TRBV28 and TRBJ2-1; 11 bases are shared with TRBD2. CDR1 is MDHEN, CDR2 SYDVKM, per germline. The CDR3 extends over 11 amino acids. The full variable domain, completed using reference TRBV28 and TRBJ2-1, is DVKVTQSSRYLVKRTGEKVFLECVQDMDHENMFWYRQDPGLGLRLIYFSYDVKMKEKGDIPEGYSVSREKKERFSLILESASTNQTSMYLCSSGRLGEQFFGPGTRLTVL.

The chain recombines TRBV5-1 with TRBJ2-3, with 8 nucleotides matching TRBD1. CDR1 and CDR2 from the germline V gene are SGHRS and YFSETQ. CDR3 length equals 13 residues. V gave up 8 bases and J gave up 2 bases; unmatched junction bases: 4. The CDR3, as DNA: TGCGCCAGTGGGGACAGGTCCACAGATACGCAGTATTTT. It codes for CASGDRSTDTQYF.

This rearrangement joins TRBV7-9 to TRBJ2-3, with 10 bases identical to TRBD1. The junction had 13 bases not matched to a gene; V was cut back by 5 bases and J by 5 bases. CDR3 length: 17 amino acids. CDR1 is SEHNR, CDR2 FQNEAQ, per germline (reference sequence). The CDR3 bases are TGTGCCAGCAGCCGCCGTAGGACAGGGGGTTTTGAAGATACGCAGTATTTT. The encoded protein is CASSRRRTGGFEDTQYF. Using reference TRBV7-9 and TRBJ2-3 for the parts outside the CDR3, the full variable domain is DTGVSQNPRHKITKRGQNVTFRCDPISEHNRLYWYRQTLGQGPEFLTYFQNEAQLEKSRLLSDRFSAERPKGSFSTLEIQRTEQGDSAMYLCASSRRRTGGFEDTQYFGPGTRLTVL.

The rearrangement uses TRBV6-6 and TRBJ1-4, with TRBD1 as a possible D gene (5 bases). Trimming shortened V by 8 bases and J by 8 bases, and 15 bases separated the two germline ends. From germline, CDR1 is MNHNY and CDR2 SVGAGI (reference sequence). The CDR3 totals 13 residues. CDR3 residues: CASSMRGMEKLFF. DNA of the CDR3: TGTGCCAGCTCAATGAGGGGTATGGAAAAACTGTTTTTT.

This chain uses TRBV11-3 with TRBJ2-1, with 8 bases that match TRBD2. V lost 5 bases and J lost 7; bases outside the gene matches: 13. CDR1 is SGHNT, CDR2 YENEEA, per germline. The CDR3 covers 16 residues. The CDR3 sequence: CASSPGGAGAGNEQFF. CDR3 in DNA: TGTGCCAGCAGCCCAGGAGGAGCGGGGGCGGGTAATGAGCAGTTCTTC.

This clone showed up just once. The rearrangement uses TRBV6-1 and TRBJ2-4, with 7 positions matching TRBD1. Germline lookup yields CDR1 MNHNS and CDR2 SASEGT. The CDR3 is 13 amino acids. V dropped 6 bases and J dropped 5; count of bases not matched to a gene: 4. The CDR3 nucleotides read TGTGCCAGCAGGGCAGGGGGTCAAAACATTCAGTACTTC. Its translation is CASRAGGQNIQYF.

V is TRBV10-2 and J is TRBJ1-5, with TRBD1 as a possible D gene (5 bases). The CDR3 extends over 15 amino acids. Per the germline V gene, CDR1 is WSHSY and CDR2 is SAAADI. V was shortened by 6 bases and J by 0 bases, with 12 bases between the two germline ends. The CDR3 spells CASRPSGGSNQPQHF. The DNA for the CDR3 is TGCGCCAGCAGACCATCGGGGGGTAGCAATCAGCCCCAGCATTTT.